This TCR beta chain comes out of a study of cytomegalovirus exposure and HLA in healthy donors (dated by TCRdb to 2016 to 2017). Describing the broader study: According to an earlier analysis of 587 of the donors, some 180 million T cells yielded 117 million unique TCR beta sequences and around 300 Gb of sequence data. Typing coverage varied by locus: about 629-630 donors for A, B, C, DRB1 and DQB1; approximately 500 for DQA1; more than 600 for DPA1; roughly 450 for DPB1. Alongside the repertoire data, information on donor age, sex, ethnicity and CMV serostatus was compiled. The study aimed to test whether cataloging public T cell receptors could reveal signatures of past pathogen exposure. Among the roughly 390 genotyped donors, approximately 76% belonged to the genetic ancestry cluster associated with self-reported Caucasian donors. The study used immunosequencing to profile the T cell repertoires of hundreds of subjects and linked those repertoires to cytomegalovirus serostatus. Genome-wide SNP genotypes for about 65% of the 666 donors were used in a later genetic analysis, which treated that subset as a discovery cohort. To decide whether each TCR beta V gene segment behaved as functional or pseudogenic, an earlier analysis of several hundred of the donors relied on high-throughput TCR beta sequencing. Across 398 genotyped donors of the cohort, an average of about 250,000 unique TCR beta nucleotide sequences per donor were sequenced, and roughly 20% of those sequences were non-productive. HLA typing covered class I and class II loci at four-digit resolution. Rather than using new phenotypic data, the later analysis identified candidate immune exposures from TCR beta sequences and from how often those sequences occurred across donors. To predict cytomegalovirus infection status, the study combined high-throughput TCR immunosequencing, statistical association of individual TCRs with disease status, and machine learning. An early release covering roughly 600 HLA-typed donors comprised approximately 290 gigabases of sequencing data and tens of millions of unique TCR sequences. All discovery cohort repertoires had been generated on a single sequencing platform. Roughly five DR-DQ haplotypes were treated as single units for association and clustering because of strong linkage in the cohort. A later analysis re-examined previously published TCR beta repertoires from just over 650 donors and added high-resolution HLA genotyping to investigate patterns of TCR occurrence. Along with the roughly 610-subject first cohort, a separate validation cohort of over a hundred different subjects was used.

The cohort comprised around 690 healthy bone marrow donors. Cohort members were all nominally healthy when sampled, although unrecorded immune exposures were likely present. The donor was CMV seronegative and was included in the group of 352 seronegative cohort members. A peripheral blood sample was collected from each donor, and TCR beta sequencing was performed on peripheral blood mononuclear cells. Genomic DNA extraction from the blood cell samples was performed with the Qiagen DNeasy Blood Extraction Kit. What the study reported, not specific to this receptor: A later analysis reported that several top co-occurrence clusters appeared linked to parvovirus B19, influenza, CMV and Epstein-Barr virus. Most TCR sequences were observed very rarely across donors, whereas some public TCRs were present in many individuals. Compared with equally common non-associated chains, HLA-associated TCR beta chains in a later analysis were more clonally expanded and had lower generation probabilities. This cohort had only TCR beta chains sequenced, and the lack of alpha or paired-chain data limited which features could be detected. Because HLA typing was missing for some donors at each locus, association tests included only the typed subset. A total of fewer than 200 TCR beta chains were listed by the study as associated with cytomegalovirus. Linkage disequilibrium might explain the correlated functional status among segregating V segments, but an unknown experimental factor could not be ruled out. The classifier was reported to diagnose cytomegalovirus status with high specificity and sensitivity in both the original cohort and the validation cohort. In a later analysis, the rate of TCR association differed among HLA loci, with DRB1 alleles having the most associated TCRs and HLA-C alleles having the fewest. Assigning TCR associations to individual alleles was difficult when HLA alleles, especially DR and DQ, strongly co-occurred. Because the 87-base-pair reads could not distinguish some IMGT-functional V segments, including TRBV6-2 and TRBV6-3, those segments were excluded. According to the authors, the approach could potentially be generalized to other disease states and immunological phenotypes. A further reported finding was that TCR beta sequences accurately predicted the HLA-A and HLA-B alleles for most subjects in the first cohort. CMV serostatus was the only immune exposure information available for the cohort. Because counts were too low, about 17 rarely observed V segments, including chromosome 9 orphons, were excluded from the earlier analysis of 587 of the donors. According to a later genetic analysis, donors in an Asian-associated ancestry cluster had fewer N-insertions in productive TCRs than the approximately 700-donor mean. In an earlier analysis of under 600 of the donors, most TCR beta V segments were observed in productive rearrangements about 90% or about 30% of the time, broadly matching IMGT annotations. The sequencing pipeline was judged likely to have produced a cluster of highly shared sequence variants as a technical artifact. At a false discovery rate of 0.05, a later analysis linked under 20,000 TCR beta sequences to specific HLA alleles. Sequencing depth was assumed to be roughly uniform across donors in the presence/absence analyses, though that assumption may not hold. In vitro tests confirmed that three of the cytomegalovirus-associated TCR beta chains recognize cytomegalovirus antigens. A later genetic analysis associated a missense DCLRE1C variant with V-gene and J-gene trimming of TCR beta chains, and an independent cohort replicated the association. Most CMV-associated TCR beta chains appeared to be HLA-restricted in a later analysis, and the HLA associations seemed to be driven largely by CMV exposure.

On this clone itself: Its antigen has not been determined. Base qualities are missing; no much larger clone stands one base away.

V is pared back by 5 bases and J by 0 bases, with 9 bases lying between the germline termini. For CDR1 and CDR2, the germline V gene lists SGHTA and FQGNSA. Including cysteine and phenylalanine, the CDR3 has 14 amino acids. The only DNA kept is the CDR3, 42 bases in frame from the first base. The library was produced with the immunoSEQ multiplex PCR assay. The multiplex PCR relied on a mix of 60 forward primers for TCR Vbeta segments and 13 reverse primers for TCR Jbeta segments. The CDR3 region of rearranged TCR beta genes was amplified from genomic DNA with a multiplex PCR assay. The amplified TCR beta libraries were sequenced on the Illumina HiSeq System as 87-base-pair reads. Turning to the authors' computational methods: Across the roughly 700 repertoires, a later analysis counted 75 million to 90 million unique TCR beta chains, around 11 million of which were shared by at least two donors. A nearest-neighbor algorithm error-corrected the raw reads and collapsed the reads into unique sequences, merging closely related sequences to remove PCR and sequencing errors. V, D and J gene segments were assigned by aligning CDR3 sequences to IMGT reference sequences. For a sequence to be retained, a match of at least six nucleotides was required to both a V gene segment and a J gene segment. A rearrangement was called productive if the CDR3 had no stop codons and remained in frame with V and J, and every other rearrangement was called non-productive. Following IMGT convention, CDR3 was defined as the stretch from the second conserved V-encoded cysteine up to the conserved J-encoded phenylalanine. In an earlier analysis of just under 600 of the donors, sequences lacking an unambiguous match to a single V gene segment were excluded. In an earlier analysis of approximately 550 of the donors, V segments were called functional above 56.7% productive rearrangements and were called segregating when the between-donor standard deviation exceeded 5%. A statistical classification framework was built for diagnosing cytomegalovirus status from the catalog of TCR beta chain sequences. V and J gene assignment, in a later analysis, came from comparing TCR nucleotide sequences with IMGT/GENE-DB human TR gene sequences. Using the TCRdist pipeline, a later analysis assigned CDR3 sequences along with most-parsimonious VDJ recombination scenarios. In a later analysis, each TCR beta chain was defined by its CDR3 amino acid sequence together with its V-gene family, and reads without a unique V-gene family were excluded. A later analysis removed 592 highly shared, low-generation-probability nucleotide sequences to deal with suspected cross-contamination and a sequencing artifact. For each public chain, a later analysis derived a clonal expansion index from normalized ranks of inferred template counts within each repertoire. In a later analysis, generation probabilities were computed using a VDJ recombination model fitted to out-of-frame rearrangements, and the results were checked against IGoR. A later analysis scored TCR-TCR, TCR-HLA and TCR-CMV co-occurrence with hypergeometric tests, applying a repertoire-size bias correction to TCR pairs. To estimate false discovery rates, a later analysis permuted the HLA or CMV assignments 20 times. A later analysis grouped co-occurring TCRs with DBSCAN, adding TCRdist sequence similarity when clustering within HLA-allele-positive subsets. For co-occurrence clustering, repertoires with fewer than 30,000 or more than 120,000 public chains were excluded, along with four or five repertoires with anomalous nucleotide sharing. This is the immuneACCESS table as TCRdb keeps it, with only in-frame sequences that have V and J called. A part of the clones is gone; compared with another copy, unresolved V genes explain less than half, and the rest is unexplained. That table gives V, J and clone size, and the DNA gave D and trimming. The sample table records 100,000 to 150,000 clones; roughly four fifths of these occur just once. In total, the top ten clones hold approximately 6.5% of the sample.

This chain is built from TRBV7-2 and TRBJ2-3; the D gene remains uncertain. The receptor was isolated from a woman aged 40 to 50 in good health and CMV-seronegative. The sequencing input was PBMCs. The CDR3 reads CASSTAFSTDTQYF. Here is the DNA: TGTGCCAGCAGCACAGCCTTTAGCACAGATACGCAGTATTTT.